A selection of T cell receptor beta chains follows, all from one sample in a study of T-cell memory formation after mild COVID-19. TCRdb re-called the 5' RACE reads through MiXCR, storing one row per CDR3 protein. The data hold about 200,000 distinct CDR3 sequences, with approximately 10% observed a single time. Input material: PBMCs or a T cell subset sorted from them (not recorded which). The receptors originated from a man aged 18 to 30 who had mild COVID-19 (a few samples of this study predate the infection). Cell type and time point are not known. The conserved cysteine and the conserved F or W are not part of the CDR3 here. Fields, in order: J gene, clone size, V gene, CDR3 protein. Rows give clone size only sometimes, using once, few, many, or a class for an expanded clone.

j_gene: TRBJ2-2
abundance: many
v_gene: TRBV10-3
CDR3aa: AIEERTGSGELF

j_gene: TRBJ1-1
abundance: few
v_gene: TRBV6-2/TRBV6-3
CDR3aa: ASSYWGPLNTEAF

j_gene: TRBJ2-6
abundance: many
v_gene: TRBV5-4
CDR3aa: ASSSAASGANVLT

j_gene: TRBJ2-3
abundance: few
v_gene: TRBV7-3
CDR3aa: ASSVSGGGDSTDTQY

j_gene: TRBJ2-5
abundance: many
v_gene: TRBV4-3
CDR3aa: ASSQGTVSGETQY

j_gene: TRBJ1-3
abundance: -
v_gene: TRBV6-5
CDR3aa: ASSSGAGNTIY

j_gene: TRBJ1-4
abundance: many
v_gene: TRBV12-3/TRBV12-4
CDR3aa: ASSWRDPGGEKLF

j_gene: TRBJ2-7
abundance: -
v_gene: TRBV7-6
CDR3aa: ASSQKGLADHSYEQY

j_gene: TRBJ2-3
abundance: -
v_gene: TRBV28
CDR3aa: ASKASTDTQY

j_gene: TRBJ1-2
abundance: few
v_gene: TRBV7-9
CDR3aa: ASSVTGEGYT

j_gene: TRBJ1-5
abundance: -
v_gene: TRBV6-2/TRBV6-3
CDR3aa: ASSWAGNQPQH

j_gene: TRBJ2-6
abundance: many
v_gene: TRBV6-5
CDR3aa: ASRRAGGANVLT

j_gene: TRBJ2-3
abundance: few
v_gene: TRBV4-3
CDR3aa: ASSQDRSGGARTDTQY

j_gene: TRBJ2-3
abundance: many
v_gene: TRBV6-6
CDR3aa: ASSTGGAGVDTQY

j_gene: TRBJ2-3
abundance: many
v_gene: TRBV5-1
CDR3aa: ASSVGPRTDTQY

j_gene: TRBJ2-2
abundance: -
v_gene: TRBV6-1
CDR3aa: ASIRPGPENTGELF

j_gene: TRBJ2-5
abundance: many
v_gene: TRBV5-1
CDR3aa: ASSILGRTGDRETQY

j_gene: TRBJ2-3
abundance: many
v_gene: TRBV3-1
CDR3aa: ASQPGGRDTQY

j_gene: TRBJ1-6
abundance: few
v_gene: TRBV18
CDR3aa: ASSPRGDYSPLH

j_gene: TRBJ1-5
abundance: few
v_gene: TRBV7-2
CDR3aa: ASSLSGNQCQH

j_gene: TRBJ2-7
abundance: few
v_gene: TRBV12-3/TRBV12-4
CDR3aa: ASSFNRRTESSYEQY

j_gene: TRBJ1-5
abundance: few
v_gene: TRBV4-3
CDR3aa: ASSQDRRQPQH

j_gene: TRBJ2-5
abundance: few
v_gene: TRBV11-2
CDR3aa: ASSLDLGRAIETQY

j_gene: TRBJ2-5
abundance: few
v_gene: TRBV5-1
CDR3aa: ASSPGQVGKETQY

j_gene: TRBJ1-6
abundance: -
v_gene: TRBV27
CDR3aa: ASSLTGPYNSPLH

j_gene: TRBJ1-3
abundance: -
v_gene: TRBV6-6
CDR3aa: ASRPGNTIY

j_gene: TRBJ1-2
abundance: few
v_gene: TRBV5-4
CDR3aa: ASSDDRGGSGYT

j_gene: TRBJ2-7
abundance: many
v_gene: TRBV5-1
CDR3aa: ASSLITDSFYEQY

j_gene: TRBJ1-5
abundance: -
v_gene: TRBV7-2
CDR3aa: ASSRQGLEQPQH

j_gene: TRBJ2-1
abundance: -
v_gene: TRBV20-1
CDR3aa: SAIGGVYNEQF

j_gene: TRBJ2-5
abundance: -
v_gene: TRBV5-1
CDR3aa: ASSAGLAAETQY

j_gene: TRBJ2-2
abundance: -
v_gene: TRBV7-6
CDR3aa: ASSLGSGTGELFF

j_gene: TRBJ2-7
abundance: few
v_gene: TRBV21-1
CDR3aa: LSKGHGSYEQY

j_gene: TRBJ1-4
abundance: few
v_gene: TRBV21-1
CDR3aa: ASSLDGGGKNEKLF

j_gene: TRBJ2-7
abundance: -
v_gene: TRBV11-3
CDR3aa: ASSFSGTGYEQY

j_gene: TRBJ2-4
abundance: -
v_gene: TRBV20-1
CDR3aa: SASRQGLHKNIQY

j_gene: TRBJ2-3
abundance: many
v_gene: TRBV7-2
CDR3aa: ASSPSTGQGPNTQY

j_gene: TRBJ2-1
abundance: -
v_gene: TRBV6-2/TRBV6-3
CDR3aa: ASSYEVAGANEQF

j_gene: TRBJ1-6
abundance: few
v_gene: TRBV15
CDR3aa: ATSRDWRGGPLH

j_gene: TRBJ1-1
abundance: few
v_gene: TRBV6-5
CDR3aa: ASTRGRGWTEAF

j_gene: TRBJ2-3
abundance: few
v_gene: TRBV7-8
CDR3aa: ASSSLTSGATDTQY

j_gene: TRBJ2-1
abundance: many
v_gene: TRBV4-1
CDR3aa: ASSRPTVSSYNEQF

j_gene: TRBJ1-2
abundance: -
v_gene: TRBV20-1
CDR3aa: SARPGHFYGYT

j_gene: TRBJ1-1
abundance: many
v_gene: TRBV6-2/TRBV6-3
CDR3aa: ASSYDTEAF

j_gene: TRBJ1-1
abundance: -
v_gene: TRBV7-2
CDR3aa: ASSLHGQRNTEAF

j_gene: TRBJ2-3
abundance: few
v_gene: TRBV6-5
CDR3aa: ASSYSQGGTDKQY

j_gene: TRBJ1-5
abundance: -
v_gene: TRBV29-1
CDR3aa: SVGQGGNQPQH

j_gene: TRBJ2-3
abundance: -
v_gene: TRBV6-4
CDR3aa: AGRSKPGRSTDTQY

j_gene: TRBJ2-3
abundance: many
v_gene: TRBV12-3/TRBV12-4
CDR3aa: ASRLQATITDTQY

j_gene: TRBJ1-1
abundance: few
v_gene: TRBV18
CDR3aa: ASSPRGPGAEAF

j_gene: TRBJ2-3
abundance: -
v_gene: TRBV3-1
CDR3aa: ASSPDRETSTDTQY

j_gene: TRBJ2-3
abundance: -
v_gene: TRBV3-1
CDR3aa: ASSQSGVAASTDTQY

j_gene: TRBJ2-1
abundance: many
v_gene: TRBV23-1
CDR3aa: ASSHSSGDRYNEQF

j_gene: TRBJ2-5
abundance: few
v_gene: TRBV4-3
CDR3aa: ASSQDHGREETQY

j_gene: TRBJ2-7
abundance: -
v_gene: TRBV2
CDR3aa: ASSSGTNPGEQY

j_gene: TRBJ1-4
abundance: few
v_gene: TRBV6-5
CDR3aa: ATKAGTRLF

j_gene: TRBJ2-7
abundance: -
v_gene: TRBV7-2
CDR3aa: ASRGPLSSYEQY

j_gene: TRBJ2-3
abundance: few
v_gene: TRBV12-3/TRBV12-4
CDR3aa: ASSLDGARADTQY

j_gene: TRBJ2-6
abundance: few
v_gene: TRBV12-3/TRBV12-4
CDR3aa: ASEPGQGSSGANVLT